This T cell receptor beta chain was captured in a study of blood T cell repertoires in COVID-19. Only in-frame clones appear in the TCRdb table, and some are missing; sequencing was by immunoSEQ multiplex PCR. The data contain tens of thousands of clones, over 75% of them singletons. Germline assignment: CDR1 SGHRS and CDR2 YFSETQ. The CDR3 has 15 amino acids. With V trimmed by 1 base and J by 7 bases, 6 bases remained unmatched. This clonotype was obtained from a man between 70 and 80 years old with acute or convalescent COVID-19. The sequenced sample consisted of peripheral blood. V usage is TRBV5-1 and J usage is TRBJ2-1, with 9 nucleotides matching TRBD1. CDR3 region: CASSLKQGALNEQFF. The CDR3 DNA sequence: TGCGCCAGCAGCTTGAAACAGGGGGCGTTAAATGAGCAGTTCTTC.